Given below is one TCR beta chain in context. This specimen belongs to a study of T cells in localized non-small cell lung cancer. V lost 5 bases and J lost 5, with 3 bases in between. The CDR3 totals 10 residues. Germline V CDR1 and CDR2: MNHNY, SVGAGI (reference sequence). The data were produced by immunoSEQ multiplex PCR, yet TCRdb's version contains in-frame clones alone and is incomplete. This table holds about 31,000 clones, under 95% found once. The chain employs TRBV6-6 and TRBJ1-2, with D unclear. The material was peripheral blood, obtained before any cancer treatment. This TCR was sampled from a woman aged 40-69 years with stage I lung adenocarcinoma. DNA of the CDR3: TGTGCCAGCAGTCAATATGGCTACACCTTC. Its protein is CASSQYGYTF.